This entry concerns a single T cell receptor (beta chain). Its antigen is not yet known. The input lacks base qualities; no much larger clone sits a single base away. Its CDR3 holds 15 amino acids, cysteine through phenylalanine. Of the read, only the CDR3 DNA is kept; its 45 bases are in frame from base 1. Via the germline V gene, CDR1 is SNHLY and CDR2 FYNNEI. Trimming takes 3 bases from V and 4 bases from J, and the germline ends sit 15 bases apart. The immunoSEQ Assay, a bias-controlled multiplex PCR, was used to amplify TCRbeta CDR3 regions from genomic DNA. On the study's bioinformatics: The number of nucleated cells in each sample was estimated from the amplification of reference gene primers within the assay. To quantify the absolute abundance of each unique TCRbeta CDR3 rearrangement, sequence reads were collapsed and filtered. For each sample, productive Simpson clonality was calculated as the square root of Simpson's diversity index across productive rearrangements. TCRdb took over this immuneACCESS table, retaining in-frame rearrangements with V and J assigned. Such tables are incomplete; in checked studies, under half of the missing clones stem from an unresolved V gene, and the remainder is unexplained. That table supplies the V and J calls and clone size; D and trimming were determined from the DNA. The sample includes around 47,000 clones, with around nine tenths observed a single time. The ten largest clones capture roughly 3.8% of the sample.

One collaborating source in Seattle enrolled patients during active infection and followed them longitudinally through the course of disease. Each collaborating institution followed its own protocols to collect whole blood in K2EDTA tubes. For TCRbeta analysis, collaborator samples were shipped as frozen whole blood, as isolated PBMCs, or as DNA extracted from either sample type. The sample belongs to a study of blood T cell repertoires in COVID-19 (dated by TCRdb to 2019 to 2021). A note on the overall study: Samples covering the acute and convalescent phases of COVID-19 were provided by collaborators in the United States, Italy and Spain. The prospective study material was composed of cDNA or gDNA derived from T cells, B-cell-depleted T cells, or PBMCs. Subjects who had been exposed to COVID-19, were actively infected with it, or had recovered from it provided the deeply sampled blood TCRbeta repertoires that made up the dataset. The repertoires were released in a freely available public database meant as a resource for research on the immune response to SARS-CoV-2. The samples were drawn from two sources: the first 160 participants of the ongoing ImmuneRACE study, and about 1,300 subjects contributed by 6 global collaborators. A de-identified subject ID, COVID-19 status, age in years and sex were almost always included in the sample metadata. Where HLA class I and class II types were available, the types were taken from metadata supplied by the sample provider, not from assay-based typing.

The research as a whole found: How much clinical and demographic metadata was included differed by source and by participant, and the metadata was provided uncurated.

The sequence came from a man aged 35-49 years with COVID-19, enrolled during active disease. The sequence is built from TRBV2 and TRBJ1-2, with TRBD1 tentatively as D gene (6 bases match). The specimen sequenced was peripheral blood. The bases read TGTGCCAGCAGTGACTTGCGGGGGGCCGGCTATGGCTACACCTTC. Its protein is CASSDLRGAGYGYTF.